This T cell receptor beta chain was captured in a study of shared clonotypes between healthy human individuals. V dropped 5 bases and J dropped 1 base, with 14 bases sitting between them. The CDR3 is made up of 15 amino acids. CDR1 is MNHEY, CDR2 SVGAGI, per germline. Method: immunoSEQ multiplex PCR; TCRdb's copy keeps in-frame clones and lacks some. The sample gives about 2 million clones, roughly 95% of which show up once; 0.9% to 1.3% is in the top ten. CD8 cells classed as naive were CD45RO-negative and positively selected for CCR7, excluding terminally differentiated effector memory CD45RA+ cells.

The sequencing sample was made of naive CD8+ T cells sorted from blood. The clonotype was recovered from a man younger than 30 in good health. V usage is TRBV6-5 and J usage is TRBJ1-2; TRBD1 is a possible D gene (5 bases). The CDR3 protein is CASSGPTELNYGYTF. CDR3 in DNA: TGTGCCAGCAGTGGACCGACAGAACTTAACTATGGCTACACCTTC.